The T cell receptor beta chain described here comes from a study of blood T cell repertoires in COVID-19. Study-wide background: PBMCs, B-cell-depleted T cells, or T cells provided the cDNA or gDNA that made up the material.

Those who participated ranged in age from about 18 to 89 years and resided in about two dozen US areas. CDR1 SNHLY and CDR2 FYNNEI come from the germline V gene. The CDR3 contains 15 residues. With V trimmed by 6 bases and J by 7 bases, 9 bases remained unmatched. This table comes from immunoSEQ multiplex PCR, and its TCRdb copy is limited to in-frame clones, with some not included. The sample contains approximately 310,000 clones, roughly 85% of which appear only once. The source is a woman aged 25-40 years who had been exposed to COVID-19. The chain recombines TRBV2 with TRBJ2-5, with 12 bases aligning to TRBD2. Sequenced sample: PBMCs or T cells enriched from blood (not recorded which). The DNA of the CDR3 is TGTGCCAGCAGGTTGACTAGCGGGAGTGGGGTGACCCAGTACTTC. Translating gives CASRLTSGSGVTQYF.